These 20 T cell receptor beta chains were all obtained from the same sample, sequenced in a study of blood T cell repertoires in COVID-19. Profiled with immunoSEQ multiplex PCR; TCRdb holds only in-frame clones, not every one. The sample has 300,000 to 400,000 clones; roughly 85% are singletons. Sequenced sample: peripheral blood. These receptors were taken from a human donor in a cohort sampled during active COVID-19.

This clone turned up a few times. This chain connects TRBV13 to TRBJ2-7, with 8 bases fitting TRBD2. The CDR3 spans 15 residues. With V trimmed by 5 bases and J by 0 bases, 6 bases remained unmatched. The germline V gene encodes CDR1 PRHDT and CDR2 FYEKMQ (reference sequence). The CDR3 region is CASSKAGEPSYEQYF. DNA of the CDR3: TGTGCCAGCAGCAAAGCGGGGGAGCCCTCCTACGAGCAGTACTTC. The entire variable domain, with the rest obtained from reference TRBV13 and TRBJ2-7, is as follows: AAGVIQSPRHLIKEKRETATLKCYPIPRHDTVYWYQQGPGQDPQFLISFYEKMQSDKGSIPDRFSAQQFSDYHSELNMSSLELGDSALYFCASSKAGEPSYEQYFGPGTRLTVT.

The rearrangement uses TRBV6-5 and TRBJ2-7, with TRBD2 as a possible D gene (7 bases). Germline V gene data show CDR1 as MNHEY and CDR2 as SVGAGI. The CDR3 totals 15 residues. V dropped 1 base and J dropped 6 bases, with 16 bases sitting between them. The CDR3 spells CASSYWQGPGGEQYF. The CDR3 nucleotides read TGTGCCAGCAGTTACTGGCAGGGGCCGGGGGGCGAGCAGTACTTC.

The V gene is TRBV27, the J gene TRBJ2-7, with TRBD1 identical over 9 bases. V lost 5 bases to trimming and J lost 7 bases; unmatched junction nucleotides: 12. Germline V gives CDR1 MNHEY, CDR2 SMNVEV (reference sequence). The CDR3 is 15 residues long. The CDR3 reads CASSTRDRVRSEQYF. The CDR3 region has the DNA TGTGCCAGCAGTACCCGGGACAGGGTACGATCGGAGCAGTACTTC.

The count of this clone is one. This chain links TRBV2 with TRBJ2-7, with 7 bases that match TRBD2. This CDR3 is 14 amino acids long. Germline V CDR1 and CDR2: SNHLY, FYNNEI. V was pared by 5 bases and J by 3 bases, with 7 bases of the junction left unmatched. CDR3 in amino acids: CASSLAGTNYEQYF. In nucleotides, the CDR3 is TGTGCCAGCAGTTTAGCGGGTACCAACTACGAGCAGTACTTC.

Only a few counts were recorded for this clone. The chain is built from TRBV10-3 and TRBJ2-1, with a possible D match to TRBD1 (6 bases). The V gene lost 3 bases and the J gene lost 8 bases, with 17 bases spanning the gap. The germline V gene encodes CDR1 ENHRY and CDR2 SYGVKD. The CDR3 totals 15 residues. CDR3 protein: CAISDLGGSLYEQFF. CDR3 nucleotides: TGTGCCATCAGTGATTTAGGGGGATCGTTGTATGAGCAGTTCTTC.

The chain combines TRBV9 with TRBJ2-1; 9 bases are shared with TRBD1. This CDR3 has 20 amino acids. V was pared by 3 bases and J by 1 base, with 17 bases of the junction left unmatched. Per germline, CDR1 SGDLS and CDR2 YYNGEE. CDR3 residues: CASSATGGFLDLGSYNEQFF. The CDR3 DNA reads TGTGCCAGCAGCGCCACAGGGGGCTTCCTGGATTTGGGGTCCTACAATGAGCAGTTCTTC.

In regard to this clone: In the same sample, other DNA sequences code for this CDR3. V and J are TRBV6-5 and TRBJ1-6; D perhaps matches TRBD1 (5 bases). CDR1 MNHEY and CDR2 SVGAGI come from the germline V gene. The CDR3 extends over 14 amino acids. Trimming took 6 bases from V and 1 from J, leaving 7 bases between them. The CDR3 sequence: CASRQGSYNSPLHF. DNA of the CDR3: TGTGCCAGCAGGCAGGGTTCCTATAATTCACCCCTCCACTTT.

As DNA, the CDR3 is TGTGCCAGCAGTCCAGAGGGATTCTATGGCTACACCTTC. Translating gives CASSPEGFYGYTF. V usage is TRBV6-2 or TRBV6-3 and J usage is TRBJ1-2, with D uncertain. The CDR3 is made up of 13 amino acids. V was cut by 5 bases and J by 4 bases, with 11 bases left in between. From germline, CDR1 is MNHEY and CDR2 SVGEGT.

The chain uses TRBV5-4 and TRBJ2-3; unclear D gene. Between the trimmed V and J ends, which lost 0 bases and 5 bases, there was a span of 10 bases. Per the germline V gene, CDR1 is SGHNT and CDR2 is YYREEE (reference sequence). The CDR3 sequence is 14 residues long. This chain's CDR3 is CASSLEQPLDTQYF. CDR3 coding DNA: TGTGCCAGCAGCTTGGAACAGCCCCTAGATACGCAGTATTTT.

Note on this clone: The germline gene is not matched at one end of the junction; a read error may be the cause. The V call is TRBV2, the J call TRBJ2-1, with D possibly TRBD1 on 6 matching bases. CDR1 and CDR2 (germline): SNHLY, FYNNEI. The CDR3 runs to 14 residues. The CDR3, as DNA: TGTGTCAGCAGTTCTTCTTACAGGGAGAGTGAGCAGTTCTTC. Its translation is CVSSSSYRESEQFF. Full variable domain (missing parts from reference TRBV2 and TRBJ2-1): EPEVTQTPSHQVTQMGQEVILRCVPISNHLYFYWYRQILGQKVEFLVSFYNNEISEKSEIFDDQFSVERPDGSNFTLKIRSTKLEDSAMYFCVSSSSYRESEQFFGPGTRLTVL.

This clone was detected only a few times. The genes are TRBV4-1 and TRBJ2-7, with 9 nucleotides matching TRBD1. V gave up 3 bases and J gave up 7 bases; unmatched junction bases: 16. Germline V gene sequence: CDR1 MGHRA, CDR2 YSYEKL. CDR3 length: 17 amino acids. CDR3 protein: CASSHRYPGTGTGEQYF. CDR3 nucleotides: TGCGCCAGCAGCCACCGCTACCCCGGGACAGGGACTGGGGAGCAGTACTTC.

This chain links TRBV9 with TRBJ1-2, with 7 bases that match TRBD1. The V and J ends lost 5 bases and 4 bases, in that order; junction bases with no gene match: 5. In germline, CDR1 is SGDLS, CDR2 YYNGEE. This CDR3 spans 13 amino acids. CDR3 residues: CASRDDRVYGYTF. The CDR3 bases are TGTGCCAGCAGAGACGACAGGGTCTATGGCTACACCTTC. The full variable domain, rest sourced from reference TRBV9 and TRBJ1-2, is DSGVTQTPKHLITATGQRVTLRCSPRSGDLSVYWYQQSLDQGLQFLIQYYNGEERAKGNILERFSAQQFPDLHSELNLSSLELGDSALYFCASRDDRVYGYTFGSGTRLTVV.

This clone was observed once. The CDR3 nucleotides read TGTGCCAGTAGGGGGGATAGCGGCTATGGCTACACCTTC. The encoded protein is CASRGDSGYGYTF. The V gene is TRBV19, the J gene TRBJ1-2; D possibly corresponds to TRBD1 (5 bases). Trimming took off 6 bases at V and 4 bases at J, with 12 bases between the two ends. CDR3 length equals 13 residues. Germline values: CDR1 LNHDA, CDR2 SQIVND (reference sequence).

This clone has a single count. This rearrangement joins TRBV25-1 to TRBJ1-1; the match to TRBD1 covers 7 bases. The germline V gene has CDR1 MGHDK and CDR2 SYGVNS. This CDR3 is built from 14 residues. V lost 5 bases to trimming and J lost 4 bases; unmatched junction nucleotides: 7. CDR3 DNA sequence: TGTGCCAGCAGTCCCCGACAGGGCGCCACTGAAGCTTTCTTT. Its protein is CASSPRQGATEAFF.

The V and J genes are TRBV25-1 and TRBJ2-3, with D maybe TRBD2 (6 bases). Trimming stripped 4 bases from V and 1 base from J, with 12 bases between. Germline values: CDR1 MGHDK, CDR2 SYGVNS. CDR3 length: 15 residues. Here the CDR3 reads CASSGGMGGTDTQYF. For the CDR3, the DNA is TGTGCCAGCAGTGGCGGGATGGGAGGCACAGATACGCAGTATTTT.

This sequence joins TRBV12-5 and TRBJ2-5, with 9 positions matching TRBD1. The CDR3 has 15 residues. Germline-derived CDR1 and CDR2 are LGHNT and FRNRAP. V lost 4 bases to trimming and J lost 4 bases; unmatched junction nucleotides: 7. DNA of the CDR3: TGTGCTAGTGGTTCCCTACAGGGGGCCGGAGAGACCCAGTACTTC. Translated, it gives CASGSLQGAGETQYF.

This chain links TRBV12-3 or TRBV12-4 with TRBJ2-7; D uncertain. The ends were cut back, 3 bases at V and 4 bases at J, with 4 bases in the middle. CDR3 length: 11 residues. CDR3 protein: CASSFRYEQYF. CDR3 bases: TGTGCCAGCAGTTTCAGATACGAGCAGTACTTC.

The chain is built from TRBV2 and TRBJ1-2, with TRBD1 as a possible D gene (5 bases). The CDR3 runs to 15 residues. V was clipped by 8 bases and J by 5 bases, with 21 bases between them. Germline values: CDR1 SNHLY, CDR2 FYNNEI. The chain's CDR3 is CASDSEATDLYGYTF. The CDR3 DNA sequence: TGTGCCAGCGATTCGGAAGCGACAGACTTGTATGGCTACACCTTC. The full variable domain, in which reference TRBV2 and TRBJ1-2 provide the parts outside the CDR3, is EPEVTQTPSHQVTQMGQEVILRCVPISNHLYFYWYRQILGQKVEFLVSFYNNEISEKSEIFDDQFSVERPDGSNFTLKIRSTKLEDSAMYFCASDSEATDLYGYTFGSGTRLTVV.

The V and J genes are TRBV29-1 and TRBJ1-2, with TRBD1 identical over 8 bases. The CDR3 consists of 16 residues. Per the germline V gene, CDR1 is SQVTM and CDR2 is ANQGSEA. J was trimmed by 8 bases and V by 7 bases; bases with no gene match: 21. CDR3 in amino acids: CSARTGNDYVSIGYTF. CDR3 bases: TGCAGCGCCCGGACAGGGAACGACTACGTCTCTATCGGCTACACCTTC. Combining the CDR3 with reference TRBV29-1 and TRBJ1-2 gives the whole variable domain SAVISQKPSRDICQRGTSLTIQCQVDSQVTMMFWYRQQPGQSLTLIATANQGSEATYESGFVIDKFPISRPNLTFSTLTVSNMSPEDSSIYLCSARTGNDYVSIGYTFGSGTRLTVV.

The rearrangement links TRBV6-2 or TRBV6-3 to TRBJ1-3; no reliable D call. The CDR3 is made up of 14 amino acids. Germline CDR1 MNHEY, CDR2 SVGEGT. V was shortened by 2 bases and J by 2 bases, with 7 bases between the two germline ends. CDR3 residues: CASSYAYPGNTIYF. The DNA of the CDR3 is TGTGCCAGCAGTTACGCCTACCCTGGAAACACCATATATTTT.